The 18 T cell receptor beta chains below come from one sample, sequenced in a study of blood T cells in healthy people across ages. Together with a sample-barcoded 5' primer, a J-beta primer mix was included in a second PCR lasting roughly 6 to 12 cycles. TCRdb analysed the 5' RACE reads with MiXCR anew, one entry per CDR3 protein. The sample carries about 500,000 distinct CDR3 sequences, under 30% recorded once. The same specimen was also included in a second study, on T cells of mothers and their children.

Input material: blood. The source is a boy aged 5-17 years in good health.

This clonotype was seen a handful of times. The gene calls are TRBV12-3 or TRBV12-4 and TRBJ1-1, with 9 bases lining up with TRBD1. Trimming at V came to 3 bases and at J to 6 bases, leaving 8 bases not matched to a gene. This CDR3 region has 15 residues. CDR3 protein: CASSFQGQGEAEAFF. CDR3 nucleotide sequence: TGTGCCAGCAGTTTTCAGGGACAGGGTGAAGCTGAAGCTTTCTTT.

Turning to this clonotype: The germline gene is not matched at one end of the junction; a read error may be the cause. The V and J genes are TRBV20-1 and TRBJ2-4, with D possibly called TRBD1 or TRBD2 (5 bases each). Per the germline V gene, CDR1 is DFQATT and CDR2 is SNEGSKA (reference sequence). The CDR3 runs to 14 residues. CDR3 region: CSAIYPGRTNIQYF. In nucleotides, the CDR3 is TGCAGTGCTATTTATCCAGGGAGAACAAACATTCAGTATTTC.

This clonotype was observed a few times. The chain is built from TRBV7-3 and TRBJ2-3, with 16 bases aligning to TRBD2. Trimming removed 4 bases from V and 5 bases from J; junction bases left unmatched: 15. Per germline, CDR1 SGHTA and CDR2 FQGTGA. The CDR3 sequence is 20 residues long. The CDR3 region has the DNA TGTGCCAGCAGCTCCCCTCGGACCGGGACTAGCGGGAGGGCGGTAGATACGCAGTATTTT. This codes for CASSSPRTGTSGRAVDTQYF.

The chain joins TRBV7-9 to TRBJ2-1; 8 nucleotides agree with TRBD2. The germline CDR1 and CDR2 sequences are SEHNR and FQNEAQ (reference sequence). This CDR3 is 15 amino acids long. The V and J ends lost 4 bases and 8 bases, in that order; junction bases with no gene match: 10. CDR3 bases: TGTGCCAGCAGCTGGACGGGGGGGCACTTGGATGAGCAGTTCTTC. Translated: CASSWTGGHLDEQFF.

The V and J genes are TRBV10-3 and TRBJ1-1; the D is unclear. Per the germline V gene, CDR1 is ENHRY and CDR2 is SYGVKD. The CDR3 runs to 13 residues. V shed 4 bases and J shed 3 bases, with 9 bases lying between them. CDR3 sequence reads: CAISGHLYTEAFF. CDR3 bases: TGTGCCATCAGTGGACATCTTTACACTGAAGCTTTCTTT.

The sample holds one count of this clonotype. The genes are TRBV28 and TRBJ2-7; perhaps TRBD2 as D (6 bases). This CDR3 is built from 12 residues. V was trimmed by 6 bases and J by 4 bases, leaving 10 bases between them. Germline V gene lookup returns CDR1 MDHEN and CDR2 SYDVKM. The CDR3 sequence is CASRLTRYEQYF. CDR3 nucleotide sequence: TGTGCCAGCAGGCTGACTAGATACGAGCAGTACTTC. The entire variable domain, with the rest obtained from reference TRBV28 and TRBJ2-7, is as follows: DVKVTQSSRYLVKRTGEKVFLECVQDMDHENMFWYRQDPGLGLRLIYFSYDVKMKEKGDIPEGYSVSREKKERFSLILESASTNQTSMYLCASRLTRYEQYFGPGTRLTVT.

This clonotype has more than one count but fewer than ten. The chain has TRBV20-1 and TRBJ2-5; D is possibly TRBD1 or TRBD2 (5 bases each). CDR3 length: 13 residues. Germline V gene data show CDR1 as DFQATT and CDR2 as SNEGSKA (reference sequence). Trimming stripped 2 bases from V and 14 bases from J, with 21 bases between. The CDR3 bases are TGCAGTGCTAGATACCGGGACCCTTCCATTGTTTACTTC. It translates to CSARYRDPSIVYF.

The chain is built from TRBV6-1 and TRBJ2-5; 11 nucleotides agree with TRBD2. Gene TRBJ2-1 matches the end of the DNA better, so the J call may be wrong. Germline loops: CDR1 MNHNS, CDR2 SASEGT. This CDR3 has 15 amino acids. The CDR3 sequence is CASSGLAGSVNEQFF. CDR3 DNA sequence: TGTGCCAGCAGTGGACTAGCGGGATCCGTAAATGAGCAGTTCTTC.

V is TRBV7-8 and J is TRBJ1-3; 10 nucleotides agree with TRBD1. Germline V gene sequence: CDR1 SGHVS, CDR2 FQNEAQ. J lost 2 bases, V lost 5 bases, and 6 bases had no gene match. This CDR3 contains 16 residues. CDR3 amino acids: CASSNRQGAAGNTIYF. The CDR3 coding sequence is TGTGCCAGCAGCAACCGACAGGGGGCGGCTGGAAACACCATATATTTT. The full variable domain, its missing parts supplied by reference TRBV7-8 and TRBJ1-3, is GAGVSQSPRYKVAKRGQDVALRCDPISGHVSLFWYQQALGQGPEFLTYFQNEAQLDKSGLPSDRFFAERPEGSVSTLKIQRTQQEDSAVYLCASSNRQGAAGNTIYFGEGSWLTVV.

This clonotype was picked up a small number of times. The J gene is TRBJ1-6, the V gene TRBV7-2; 8 positions match TRBD1. In germline, CDR1 is SGHTA, CDR2 FQGNSA. J was trimmed by 0 bases and V by 5 bases; bases with no gene match: 6. The CDR3 spans 17 residues. CDR3: CASSRITGGSYNSPLHF. The CDR3, as DNA: TGTGCCAGCAGCCGGATTACAGGGGGCTCCTATAATTCACCCCTCCACTTT.

This clonotype has more than one count but fewer than ten. The gene calls are TRBV6-6 and TRBJ1-1; D might be TRBD1 (5 bases). CDR1 is MNHNY, CDR2 SVGAGI, per germline (reference sequence). The ends were cut back, 2 bases at V and 7 bases at J, with 5 bases in the middle. CDR3 size: 11 residues. CDR3 region: CASSYGGEAFF. The DNA for the CDR3 is TGTGCCAGCAGTTACGGGGGTGAAGCTTTCTTT.

This clonotype was picked up a small number of times. The V and J genes are TRBV4-2 and TRBJ2-5, with 11 bases aligning to TRBD2. Near its end, the DNA agrees better with TRBJ2-1, so the J call may be wrong. The germline V gene has CDR1 LGHNA and CDR2 YNFKEQ. The CDR3 loop spans 18 amino acids. CDR3 nucleotide sequence: TGTGCCAGCAGCCAAACAACCACTAGCGGGGGACGGTACAATGAGCAGTTCTTC. This sequence encodes CASSQTTTSGGRYNEQFF.

A single count supports this clonotype. CDR3 in DNA: TGCAGTGCTAGAAGGACTAGCGGGGGAACTTACAATGAGCAGTTCTTC. This encodes CSARRTSGGTYNEQFF. The chain joins TRBV20-1 to TRBJ2-1; 13 nucleotides match TRBD2. The germline V gene encodes CDR1 DFQATT and CDR2 SNEGSKA (reference sequence). The CDR3 has 16 amino acids. The junction had 5 bases not matched to a gene; V was cut back by 2 bases and J by 4 bases.

The sample holds a few counts of this clonotype. The V call is TRBV28, the J call TRBJ2-7; 7 bases are shared with TRBD1. Germline CDR1 reads MDHEN; CDR2 reads SYDVKM. The CDR3 length is 12 residues. The junction had 6 bases not matched to a gene; V was cut back by 6 bases and J by 7 bases. The DNA for the CDR3 is TGTGCCAGCAGAGCACAGGGGTGGGAGCAGTACTTC. It specifies CASRAQGWEQYF.

The chain couples TRBV29-1 to TRBJ1-1; D is undetermined. This CDR3 comprises 14 residues. CDR1 and CDR2 from the germline V gene are SQVTM and ANQGSEA. V was clipped by 4 bases and J by 0 bases, with 12 bases between them. CDR3 DNA sequence: TGCAGCGTTGGTAGGACGGGTTTGAACACTGAAGCTTTCTTT. Translating it yields CSVGRTGLNTEAFF.

This clonotype appeared a few times. A much larger clone differs by one base, so this may be a read error. The J gene is TRBJ2-1, the V gene TRBV15, with D perhaps TRBD2 (7 bases). Trimming took off 0 bases at V and 7 bases at J, with 16 bases between the two ends. The CDR3 extends over 16 amino acids. Germline V gene lookup returns CDR1 LNHNV and CDR2 YYDKDF (reference sequence). CDR3 in amino acids: CATSRDPAGGRNEQFF. CDR3 nucleotides: TGTGCCACCAGCAGAGATCCGGCCGGGGGGCGTAATGAGCAGTTCTTC.

V usage is TRBV29-1 and J usage is TRBJ1-2; possibly TRBD1 for D (5 bases). Germline CDR1 reads SQVTM; CDR2 reads ANQGSEA. CDR3 length: 13 residues. Trimming stripped 2 bases from V and 7 bases from J, with 14 bases between. The CDR3 is CSVEQGGALGYTF. The DNA of the CDR3 is TGCAGCGTTGAACAGGGTGGGGCCCTTGGCTACACCTTC.

This clonotype has at least ten counts. The genes are TRBV7-2 and TRBJ2-5; TRBD1 aligns across 8 bases. Germline assignment: CDR1 SGHTA and CDR2 FQGNSA. The CDR3 consists of 15 residues. The J segment lost 4 bases and the V segment lost 5 bases, leaving 9 bases of the junction unmatched. The chain's CDR3 is CASSPQTGERETQYF. CDR3 nucleotides: TGTGCCAGCAGCCCCCAGACAGGGGAGCGAGAGACCCAGTACTTC.